The 17 T cell receptor beta chains below all came from one sample that was sequenced in a study of Ad26.COV2.S vaccination and SARS-CoV-2 variants. The treatment: about 20 received Ad26.COV2.S at low or high dose, single or two shots; 5 received placebo; per-sample allocation not given. Vaccine and placebo recipients were sampled on day 63 after the first injection. Using immunoSEQ multiplex PCR, the repertoire was profiled, and TCRdb retains in-frame clones only, with some absent. The sample carries roughly 400,000 clones, approximately 90% recorded once. The sequenced sample was peripheral blood, obtained in a trial of Ad26.COV2.S vaccine versus placebo. Receptors originate from a person between 18 and 60 years old who received the Ad26.COV2.S COVID-19 vaccine or a placebo.

The chain couples TRBV6-5 to TRBJ2-3, with unresolved D. The germline V gene has CDR1 MNHEY and CDR2 SVGAGI. V was trimmed by 7 bases and J by 4 bases, leaving 15 bases between them. The CDR3 loop spans 14 amino acids. The chain's CDR3 is CASKGPGLADTQYF. In DNA, the CDR3 is TGTGCCAGCAAGGGCCCCGGGCTTGCAGATACGCAGTATTTT.

This chain connects TRBV7-9 to TRBJ2-6; D unclear. With 2 bases removed from V and 1 base from J, the gap between germline ends came to 6 bases. The CDR3 covers 15 residues. Germline CDR1 and CDR2: SEHNR and FQNEAQ (reference sequence). CDR3 amino acids: CASSLTLSGANVLTF. In nucleotides, the CDR3 is TGTGCCAGCAGCTTAACGCTTTCTGGGGCCAACGTCCTGACTTTC.

A few counts support this clone. The chain joins TRBV5-6 to TRBJ2-7; D gene ambiguous. Germline CDR1 SGHDT, CDR2 YYEEEE. CDR3 length: 15 amino acids. The V end was cut by 2 bases, the J end by 0 bases, with 12 bases between. CDR3 sequence (DNA): TGTGCCAGCAGCTTCGACGTCAGCCCCTCCTACGAGCAGTACTTC. Amino acids: CASSFDVSPSYEQYF.

The rearrangement links TRBV10-2 to TRBJ1-1; D remains ambiguous. Trimming removed 8 bases at V and 1 base at J, with 11 bases between. The CDR3 runs to 13 residues. Germline values: CDR1 WSHSY, CDR2 SAAADI. The CDR3, as DNA: TGCGCCAGCTCGGGCAGAAGGAACACTGAAGCTTTCTTT. This translates into CASSGRRNTEAFF.

The chain couples TRBV27 to TRBJ2-2; D is perhaps TRBD1 (6 bases). This CDR3 spans 16 amino acids. CDR1 MNHEY and CDR2 SMNVEV come from the germline V gene (reference sequence). Trimming took 0 bases from V and 4 from J, leaving 12 bases between them. The CDR3 loop is CASSLSVPGATGELFF. The DNA for the CDR3 is TGTGCCAGCAGTTTATCGGTCCCAGGGGCCACCGGGGAGCTGTTTTTT.

The chain carries TRBV5-8 and TRBJ2-7; 9 positions agree with TRBD1. Germline lookup yields CDR1 SGHTS and CDR2 YDEGEE. The V segment lost 4 bases and the J segment 3 bases; nucleotides outside the gene matches: 8. The CDR3 has 15 amino acids. The CDR3 region is CASSQRWDRDYEQYF. The DNA of the CDR3 is TGTGCCAGCAGCCAAAGGTGGGACAGGGACTACGAGCAGTACTTC.

The V call is TRBV4-3, the J call TRBJ2-3; 7 bases are shared with TRBD2. CDR1 is LGHNA, CDR2 YSLEER, per germline. After removal of 5 bases from V and 4 bases from J, the junction contained 3 bases not matched to a gene. This CDR3 contains 13 residues. The CDR3 nucleotides are TGCGCCAGCAGCGGGGGGGTCGCAGATACGCAGTATTTT. It codes for CASSGGVADTQYF.

This chain links TRBV28 with TRBJ2-5; 15 positions match TRBD2. Per the germline V gene, CDR1 is MDHEN and CDR2 is SYDVKM. The CDR3 is made up of 15 amino acids. The junction had 1 base not matched to a gene; V was cut back by 6 bases and J by 2 bases. CDR3 loop: CASRGTSGGQETQYF. The CDR3 nucleotides read TGTGCCAGCAGAGGGACTAGCGGGGGGCAAGAGACCCAGTACTTC.

V usage is TRBV3-1 (or the pseudogene TRBV3-2) and J usage is TRBJ1-2, with TRBD1 matching 8 bases. Germline loops: CDR1 LGHDT, CDR2 YNNKEL (reference sequence). After removal of 5 bases from V and 8 bases from J, the junction contained 13 bases not matched to a gene. This CDR3 region has 15 residues. The CDR3 reads CASSYPGQASRGYTF. The CDR3 nucleotides read TGTGCCAGCAGCTACCCGGGACAGGCCTCTCGGGGCTACACCTTC.

This clone was seen a single time. This sequence joins TRBV7-2 and TRBJ2-5; 9 nucleotides agree with TRBD1. V lost 5 bases, J lost 5 bases, and 9 bases stayed unmatched. The CDR3 has 15 residues. Germline V lookup: CDR1 SGHTA, CDR2 FQGNSA. The CDR3, as DNA: TGTGCCAGCAGCCTACAGGGGGCGCCCCGGGAGACCCAGTACTTC. It encodes CASSLQGAPRETQYF.

J is TRBJ2-1 and V is TRBV28, with 8 nucleotides matching TRBD1. Germline loops: CDR1 MDHEN, CDR2 SYDVKM. Losses at the gene ends were 2 bases for V and 7 bases for J; bases not matched to a gene: 10. The CDR3 runs to 16 residues. In DNA form, the CDR3 reads TGTGCCAGCAGTTTAATTTCAGGGGGCGGGGTGAATGAGCAGTTCTTC. Protein product: CASSLISGGGVNEQFF.

The rearrangement joins TRBV9 to TRBJ1-3, with D possibly TRBD1 on 5 matching bases. The CDR3 loop spans 14 amino acids. Germline lookup yields CDR1 SGDLS and CDR2 YYNGEE. V lost 0 bases to trimming and J lost 4 bases, with 8 bases between them. The CDR3 DNA sequence: TGTGCCAGCAGCGTAGGGGGCCTGGGAAACACCATATATTTT. Translation gives CASSVGGLGNTIYF.

V and J are TRBV5-4 and TRBJ1-2; 9 bases map to TRBD1. The CDR3 has 15 amino acids. The ends lost 3 bases at V and 6 bases at J; junction bases unmatched: 9. The V gene's germline CDR1 is SGHNT and CDR2 YYREEE (reference sequence). CDR3 sequence reads: CASSSALQGAHGYTF. The CDR3 bases are TGTGCCAGCAGCTCCGCATTACAGGGGGCACATGGCTACACCTTC.

V usage is TRBV19 and J usage is TRBJ1-3, with TRBD1 matching over 8 bases. Germline V lookup: CDR1 LNHDA, CDR2 SQIVND (reference sequence). The V segment lost 5 bases and the J segment 2 bases; nucleotides outside the gene matches: 8. This CDR3 has 16 residues. The CDR3 here is CASSARTGTPGNTIYF. CDR3 sequence (DNA): TGTGCCAGTAGTGCCCGGACAGGGACCCCTGGAAACACCATATATTTT.

The V and J genes are TRBV15 and TRBJ1-6; D unclear. This CDR3 contains 16 residues. V lost 1 base to trimming and J lost 1 base, with 8 bases between them. Germline-derived CDR1 and CDR2 are LNHNV and YYDKDF (reference sequence). The CDR3 coding sequence is TGTGCCACCAGCAGAGTAAGCAGGTCCTATAATTCACCCCTCCACTTT. Its translation: CATSRVSRSYNSPLHF.

The CDR3 bases are TGTGCCAGCTCACCACCGCCGGTGGGCTCTGGAAACACCATATATTTT. This sequence encodes CASSPPPVGSGNTIYF. This chain uses TRBV18 with TRBJ1-3, with unresolved D. V lost 0 bases and J lost 0, with 9 bases in between. Looked up from germline, CDR1 is KGHSH and CDR2 is LQKENI. The CDR3 consists of 16 residues.

This chain joins TRBV30 and TRBJ1-2; 7 positions agree with TRBD1. This CDR3 spans 18 amino acids. From germline, CDR1 is GTSNPN and CDR2 SVGIG (reference sequence). The J segment lost 0 bases and the V segment lost 1 base, leaving 14 bases of the junction unmatched. DNA for the CDR3: TGTGCCTGGAGTGGCCTATTTATAGACAGGGAGACTAACTATGGCTACACCTTC. Encoded protein: CAWSGLFIDRETNYGYTF.